These 13 T cell receptor beta chains came from one sample sequenced in a study of identical twins. Each CDR3 protein gets one entry after TCRdb re-called the 5' RACE reads with MiXCR. The table includes 420,000 or so distinct CDR3 sequences, less than 20% detected once. Sequencing was carried out using naive T cells sorted from blood. All receptors derive from a man over 45 in good health.

This clonotype was seen many times. Written as DNA, the CDR3 is TGTGCCAGCAGCGATTCTACAGGAGATTTGGACACTGAAGCTTTCTTT. Its protein is CASSDSTGDLDTEAFF. The chain combines TRBV7-2 with TRBJ1-1; D may be TRBD1 (5 bases). Germline V gives CDR1 SGHTA, CDR2 FQGNSA. With 5 bases removed from V and 3 bases from J, the gap between germline ends came to 19 bases. This CDR3 region has 16 residues. The whole variable domain, remainder taken from reference TRBV7-2 and TRBJ1-1, is GAGVSQSPSNKVTEKGKDVELRCDPISGHTALYWYRQSLGQGLEFLIYFQGNSAPDKSGLPSDRFSAERTGGSVSTLTIQRTQQEDSAVYLCASSDSTGDLDTEAFFGQGTRLTVV.

This clonotype was detected a few times. V is TRBV30 and J is TRBJ2-3, with a weak D call TRBD2 (5 bases). Germline CDR1 is GTSNPN and CDR2 is SVGIG (reference sequence). The V end lost 0 bases, the J end lost 4 bases, and 14 bases lay between the germline ends. This CDR3 is built from 15 residues. In DNA form, the CDR3 reads TGTGCCTGGAGTGTTTTCCCACGGGGAGCAGATACGCAGTATTTT. It translates to CAWSVFPRGADTQYF.

The J gene is TRBJ1-2, the V gene TRBV20-1; tentative D call: TRBD1 (5 bases). Deletions cut 0 bases from V and 0 bases from J, with 14 bases between. Germline lookup yields CDR1 DFQATT and CDR2 SNEGSKA (reference sequence). The CDR3 runs 16 residues. The CDR3 sequence: CSARDLTGQANYGYTF. The CDR3 bases are TGCAGTGCTAGAGATCTCACAGGCCAAGCTAACTATGGCTACACCTTC.

This clonotype was picked up a small number of times. The genes are TRBV20-1 and TRBJ2-3; the match to TRBD2 covers 12 bases. J lost 2 bases, V lost 4 bases, and 4 bases had no gene match. The germline V gene has CDR1 DFQATT and CDR2 SNEGSKA (reference sequence). The CDR3 consists of 15 residues. The CDR3 DNA is TGCAGTGCTATGTCTAGCGGGGGGGCCACAGATACGCAGTATTTT. It codes for CSAMSSGGATDTQYF.

This clonotype occurred a few times. The chain carries TRBV14 and TRBJ2-7; D call uncertain. CDR1 is SGHDN, CDR2 FVKESK, per germline. The CDR3 loop spans 15 amino acids. V lost 0 bases and J lost 0, with 9 bases in between. This CDR3 is CASSQDGRFSYEQYF. The CDR3 DNA reads TGTGCCAGCAGCCAAGACGGACGTTTCTCCTACGAGCAGTACTTC.

The sample holds many counts of this clonotype. The rearrangement links TRBV6-1 to TRBJ1-4; possibly TRBD1 for D (5 bases). Looked up from germline, CDR1 is MNHNS and CDR2 is SASEGT. CDR3 length: 13 amino acids. The germline V and J ends were trimmed by 6 bases and 7 bases, with 12 bases remaining between them. CDR3 DNA sequence: TGTGCCAGCAGGCAGGGAGCCGGTGAAAAACTGTTTTTT. Translation gives CASRQGAGEKLFF.

This clonotype was observed many times. This chain links TRBV20-1 with TRBJ2-5, with a tentative D call TRBD2 (6 bases). Between the trimmed V and J ends, which lost 0 bases and 3 bases, there was a span of 17 bases. Germline CDR1 reads DFQATT; CDR2 reads SNEGSKA (reference sequence). There are 16 residues in the CDR3. CDR3 DNA sequence: TGCAGTGCTAGAGATAGGAGGGCTGGAAAGGAAGAGACCCAGTACTTC. Residues: CSARDRRAGKEETQYF.

This sequence joins TRBV11-2 and TRBJ2-2; D is unresolved. The CDR3 is made up of 16 amino acids. Germline V gene data show CDR1 as SGHAT and CDR2 as FQNNGV. The V gene lost 0 bases and the J gene lost 7 bases, with 15 bases spanning the gap. CDR3 sequence (DNA): TGTGCCAGCAGCTTAGATCGGTTCCCCAACGGCGGGGAGCTGTTTTTT. Amino acids: CASSLDRFPNGGELFF. Supplemented by reference TRBV11-2 and TRBJ2-2, the full variable domain reads EAGVAQSPRYKIIEKRQSVAFWCNPISGHATLYWYQQILGQGPKLLIQFQNNGVVDDSQLPKDRFSAERLKGVDSTLKIQPAKLEDSAVYLCASSLDRFPNGGELFFGEGSRLTVL.

This clonotype came up many times. The rearrangement joins TRBV6-5 to TRBJ2-7, with TRBD1 matching over 12 bases. The junction had 8 bases not matched to a gene; V was cut back by 0 bases and J by 5 bases. In germline, CDR1 is MNHEY, CDR2 SVGAGI. This CDR3 has 17 residues. The CDR3, as DNA: TGTGCCAGCAGTTACTCGCCCGGGACAGGGGGCGAGAACGAGCAGTACTTC. Translating it yields CASSYSPGTGGENEQYF.

This clonotype was found a few times. The V gene is TRBV6-5, the J gene TRBJ1-1; D uncertain. The V gene's germline CDR1 is MNHEY and CDR2 SVGAGI. V dropped 0 bases and J dropped 2 bases, with 13 bases sitting between them. CDR3 length: 16 amino acids. CDR3 bases: TGTGCCAGCAGTTACTCCCAGGCAACGGCCAACACTGAAGCTTTCTTT. As protein: CASSYSQATANTEAFF.

This clonotype was recorded a few times. The chain is built from TRBV12-3 or TRBV12-4 and TRBJ1-5; TRBD1 might be the D (5 bases). CDR3 size: 18 residues. Trimming cost V 5 bases and J 0 bases, with 20 bases left between them. The CDR3 reads CASSVEQGGTYSNQPQHF. CDR3 DNA: TGTGCCAGCAGTGTGGAGCAGGGCGGTACCTATAGCAATCAGCCCCAGCATTTT.

This clonotype was seen repeatedly, ten times or more. V usage is TRBV29-1 and J usage is TRBJ2-7; TRBD1 agrees at 7 bases. Germline V gene lookup returns CDR1 SQVTM and CDR2 ANQGSEA. J lost 2 bases, V lost 5 bases, and 12 bases had no gene match. The CDR3 is 15 residues long. The CDR3 sequence is CSVRVRTGETYEQYF. The CDR3 DNA is TGCAGCGTTCGTGTGCGCACAGGGGAGACCTACGAGCAGTACTTC.

This clonotype was picked up a small number of times. The genes are TRBV5-1 and TRBJ2-3, with D hard to call. The CDR3 totals 15 residues. V gave up 5 bases and J gave up 0 bases, with 13 bases separating them. From germline, CDR1 is SGHRS and CDR2 YFSETQ. The CDR3 region has the DNA TGCGCCAGCAGTGTGGACGGTCGTAGCACAGATACGCAGTATTTT. Translation: CASSVDGRSTDTQYF.